This entry lists 6 T cell receptor beta chains sequenced from one sample in a study of cytomegalovirus exposure and HLA in healthy donors. With 60 Vbeta and 13 Jbeta primers, the PCR was carried out. Profiled with immunoSEQ multiplex PCR; TCRdb holds only in-frame clones, not every one. The sample includes some 180,000 clones, approximately 84% of them seen just once. Sample: PBMCs. These receptor sequences come from a girl under two years old in good health and CMV-seronegative.

Remarks on this clone: A junction end diverges from the germline sequence, so it may reflect a read error. J is TRBJ2-5 and V is TRBV18; TRBD2 is a possible D gene (6 bases). Germline CDR1 is KGHSH and CDR2 is LQKENI. The CDR3 extends over 16 amino acids. DNA for the CDR3: TGTGCCAGCTCACCCCGGGACTGGCCCCCTCAAGAGCCCCAGTACTTC. This codes for CASSPRDWPPQEPQYF.

The chain is built from TRBV28 and TRBJ1-2; TRBD1 aligns across 9 bases. Per the germline V gene, CDR1 is MDHEN and CDR2 is SYDVKM. The CDR3 loop spans 14 amino acids. J was trimmed by 5 bases and V by 6 bases; bases with no gene match: 7. The CDR3 coding sequence is TGTGCCAGCAGAAACCGGGACAGGGCTTATGGCTACACCTTC. Translation gives CASRNRDRAYGYTF.

The CDR3 sequence: CASSQPGGTEAFF. In nucleotides, the CDR3 is TGCGCCAGCAGCCAACCAGGGGGCACTGAAGCTTTCTTT. V is TRBV5-1 and J is TRBJ1-1; 7 bases align to TRBD1. CDR1 SGHRS and CDR2 YFSETQ come from the germline V gene. This CDR3 has 13 residues. J gave up 4 bases and V 4 bases, and 4 bases lay outside the gene matches.

The V gene is TRBV4-1, the J gene TRBJ2-4, with a tentative D call TRBD2 (6 bases). Germline loops: CDR1 MGHRA, CDR2 YSYEKL. The CDR3 length is 18 residues. Trimming pared 1 base from V and 0 bases from J, leaving 16 bases between. In DNA, the CDR3 is TGCGCCAGCAGCCAAGGGGGACCGGGGGTTCTAGCCAAAAACATTCAGTACTTC. Its translation: CASSQGGPGVLAKNIQYF.

The chain recombines TRBV9 with TRBJ2-6; tentatively, D is TRBD1 (6 bases). Trimming removed 3 bases from V and 0 bases from J, with 13 bases in between. CDR1 is SGDLS, CDR2 YYNGEE, per germline. The CDR3 is 17 amino acids. CDR3 residues: CASSAQATGSGANVLTF. The CDR3 nucleotides read TGTGCCAGCAGCGCGCAAGCGACAGGCTCTGGGGCCAACGTCCTGACTTTC.

The rearrangement uses TRBV5-1 and TRBJ1-6; 9 nucleotides match TRBD1. The CDR3 covers 17 residues. With V trimmed by 3 bases and J by 8 bases, 12 bases remained unmatched. The germline gives CDR1 SGHRS, CDR2 YFSETQ. CDR3 sequence reads: CASSSETGGAWDSPLHF. DNA of the CDR3: TGCGCCAGCAGCTCGGAAACAGGGGGCGCTTGGGATTCACCCCTCCACTTT. Looking up the rest from reference TRBV5-1 and TRBJ1-6 gives the full variable domain: KAGVTQTPRYLIKTRGQQVTLSCSPISGHRSVSWYQQTPGQGLQFLFEYFSETQRNKGNFPGRFSGRQFSNSRSEMNVSTLELGDSALYLCASSSETGGAWDSPLHFGNGTRLTVT.